These T cell receptor beta chains were read from a single sample in a study of blood T cell repertoires in COVID-19. TCRdb keeps only in-frame clones here, not all; method: immunoSEQ multiplex PCR. This sample has approximately 100,000 clones, with 65% to 90% found just once. Material: PBMCs or T cells enriched from blood (not recorded which). The receptors were gathered from a woman between 50 and 59 years old who had recovered from COVID-19. Both conserved end residues are part of each CDR3. A D gene is named only where the DNA matches it firmly. Size values are once, few and many counts, or a class for expanded clones, and some rows have none.

>TRBJ2-1|TRBD2|TRBV5-4|-
CASSLGGTSDYNEQFF
TGTGCCAGCAGCCTCGGCGGGACTAGTGACTACAATGAGCAGTTCTTC
>TRBJ2-2|TRBD2|TRBV3-1/TRBV3-2|-
CASSYGTSGNTGELFF
TGTGCCAGCAGCTACGGGACTAGCGGTAACACCGGGGAGCTGTTTTTT
>TRBJ2-3|TRBD2|TRBV28|-
CASSGGLAGTTETQYF
TGTGCCAGCAGTGGGGGACTAGCGGGGACTACAGAGACGCAGTATTTT
>TRBJ2-7|TRBD1|TRBV6-2/TRBV6-3|-
CASSEGEGALGYEQYF
TGTGCCAGCAGTGAGGGCGAGGGGGCGCTCGGGTACGAGCAGTACTTC
>TRBJ1-4|-|TRBV5-1|-
CASSLPGVNEKLFF
TGCGCCAGCAGCTTACCCGGGGTGAATGAAAAACTGTTTTTT
>TRBJ2-1|-|TRBV10-2|-
CASSPSSYNEQFF
TGCGCCAGCAGCCCTAGCTCCTACAATGAGCAGTTCTTC
>TRBJ1-1|TRBD1|TRBV6-5|-
CASSRDRRTEAFF
TGTGCCAGCAGCCGGGACAGGAGGACTGAAGCTTTCTTT
>TRBJ1-2|-|TRBV7-9|few
CASSLDRVGYTF
TGTGCCAGCAGCTTAGACAGGGTAGGCTACACCTTC
>TRBJ2-3|-|TRBV28|-
CASSSTGVGTDTQYF
TGTGCCAGCAGTTCGACGGGAGTTGGCACAGATACGCAGTATTTT
>TRBJ1-3|-|TRBV27|-
CASPSRGGGNTIYF
TGTGCCAGCCCGTCGAGGGGGGGAGGAAACACCATATATTTT
>TRBJ2-1|-|TRBV24-1|-
CATAPGGTASLVEQFF
TGTGCCACAGCTCCAGGGGGGACCGCCTCACTGGTTGAGCAGTTCTTC
>TRBJ1-4|-|TRBV2|-
CASRDPGRGLEKLFF
TGTGCCAGCAGAGATCCAGGCCGTGGTCTCGAAAAACTGTTTTTT
>TRBJ1-5|TRBD1|TRBV5-1|-
CASSLSGGAGNQPQHF
TGCGCCAGCAGCTTATCAGGGGGCGCCGGCAATCAGCCCCAGCATTTT
>TRBJ1-1|-|TRBV27|-
CASRPQANTEAFF
TGTGCCAGCAGGCCACAGGCGAACACTGAAGCTTTCTTT
>TRBJ2-3|-|TRBV9|-
CASSVAPVWSDTQYF
TGTGCCAGCAGCGTAGCCCCCGTCTGGAGCGATACGCAGTATTTT
>TRBJ2-4|-|TRBV19|once
CASIGAENIQYF
TGTGCCAGTATAGGGGCTGAAAACATTCAGTACTTC
>TRBJ2-5|-|TRBV3-1/TRBV3-2|-
CASSQVVATTQYF
TGTGCCAGCAGCCAAGTAGTAGCGACTACCCAGTACTTC
>TRBJ2-5|TRBD2|TRBV5-4|-
CASSLRLAGDQETQYF
TGTGCCAGCAGCTTGAGACTAGCGGGGGACCAAGAGACCCAGTACTTC
>TRBJ2-7|-|TRBV6-5|-
CASSYSSLTTYEQYF
TGTGCCAGCAGTTACTCGTCCCTGACAACCTACGAGCAGTACTTC
>TRBJ1-1|-|TRBV4-1|-
CASSQGTEGNTEAFF
TGCGCCAGCAGCCAAGGGACAGAGGGGAACACTGAAGCTTTCTTT
>TRBJ1-2|-|TRBV30|-
CAWSPGHPLYGYTF
TGTGCCTGGAGCCCGGGACACCCGCTCTATGGCTACACCTTC
>TRBJ1-2|-|TRBV2|-
CASSEGKRYGYTF
TGTGCCAGCAGTGAAGGCAAGCGCTATGGCTACACCTTC
>TRBJ1-1|-|TRBV7-9|few
CASSLGRTEAFF
TGTGCCAGCAGCTTGGGCCGTACAGAAGCTTTCTTT
>TRBJ1-1|TRBD1|TRBV30|-
CASYSSGTAMRGF
TGTGCCTCCTATTCATCCGGGACAGCGATGCGGGGCTTT
>TRBJ1-1|-|TRBV19|-
CASIAGMGTEAFF
TGTGCCAGTATAGCGGGGATGGGCACTGAAGCTTTCTTT
>TRBJ2-1|TRBD2|TRBV29-1|-
CSVEASGTWNEQFF
TGCAGCGTTGAGGCTAGCGGGACGTGGAATGAGCAGTTCTTC
>TRBJ1-4|-|TRBV9|-
CASSPTPLGGAEKLFF
TGTGCCAGCAGCCCGACCCCGCTGGGAGGGGCCGAAAAACTGTTTTTT